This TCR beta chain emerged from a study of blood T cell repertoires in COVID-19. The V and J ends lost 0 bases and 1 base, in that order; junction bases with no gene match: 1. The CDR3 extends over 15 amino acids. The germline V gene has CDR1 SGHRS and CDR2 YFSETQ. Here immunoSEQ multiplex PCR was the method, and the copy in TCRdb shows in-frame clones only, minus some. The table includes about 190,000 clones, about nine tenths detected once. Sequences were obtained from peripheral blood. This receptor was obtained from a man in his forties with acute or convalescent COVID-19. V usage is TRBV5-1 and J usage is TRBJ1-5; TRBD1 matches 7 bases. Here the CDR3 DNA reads TGCGCCAGCAGCTTGGAGACAGGGAGCAATCAGCCCCAGCATTTT. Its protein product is CASSLETGSNQPQHF.